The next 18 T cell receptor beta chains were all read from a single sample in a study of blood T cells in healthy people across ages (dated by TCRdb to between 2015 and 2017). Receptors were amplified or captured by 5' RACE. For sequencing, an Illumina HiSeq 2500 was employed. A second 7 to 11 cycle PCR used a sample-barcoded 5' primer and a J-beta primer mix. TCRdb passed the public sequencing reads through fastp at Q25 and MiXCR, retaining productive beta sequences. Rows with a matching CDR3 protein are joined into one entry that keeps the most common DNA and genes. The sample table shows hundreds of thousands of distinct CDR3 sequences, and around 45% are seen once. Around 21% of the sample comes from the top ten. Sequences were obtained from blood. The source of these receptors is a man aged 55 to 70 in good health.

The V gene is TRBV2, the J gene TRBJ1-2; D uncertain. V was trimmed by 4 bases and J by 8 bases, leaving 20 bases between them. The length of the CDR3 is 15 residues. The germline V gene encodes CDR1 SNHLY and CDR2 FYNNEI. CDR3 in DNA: TGTGCCAGCAGTGCGAGGTCAGCGGCCATGAGGGGCTACACCTTC. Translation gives CASSARSAAMRGYTF.

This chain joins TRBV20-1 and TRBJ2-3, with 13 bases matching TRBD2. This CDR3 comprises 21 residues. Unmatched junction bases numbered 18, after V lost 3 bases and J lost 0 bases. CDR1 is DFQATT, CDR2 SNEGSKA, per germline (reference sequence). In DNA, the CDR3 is TGCAGTGCTAGGGGATATCGGCCCGGGACTAGCGGGACCTTGAGCACAGATACGCAGTATTTT. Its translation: CSARGYRPGTSGTLSTDTQYF.

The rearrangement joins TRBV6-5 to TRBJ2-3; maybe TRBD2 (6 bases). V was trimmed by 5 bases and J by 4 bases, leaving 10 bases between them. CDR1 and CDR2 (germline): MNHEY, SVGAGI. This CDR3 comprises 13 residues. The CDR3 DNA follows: TGTGCCAGCAGTGACGGGGGACCAGATACGCAGTATTTT. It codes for CASSDGGPDTQYF.

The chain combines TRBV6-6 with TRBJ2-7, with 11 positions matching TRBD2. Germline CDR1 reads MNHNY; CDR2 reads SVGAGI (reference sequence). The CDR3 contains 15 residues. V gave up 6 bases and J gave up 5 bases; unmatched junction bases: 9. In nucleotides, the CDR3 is TGTGCCAGCAGACCGGGACTAGCGGTGACCGACGAGCAGTACTTC. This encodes CASRPGLAVTDEQYF.

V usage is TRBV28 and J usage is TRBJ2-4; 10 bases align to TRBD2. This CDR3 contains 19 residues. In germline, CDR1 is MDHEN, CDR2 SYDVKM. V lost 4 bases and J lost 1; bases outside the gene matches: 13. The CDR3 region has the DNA TGTGCCAGCAGTTATTTAGGGACTAGCGTGAAAGGGGCCAAAAACATTCAGTACTTC. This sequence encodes CASSYLGTSVKGAKNIQYF.

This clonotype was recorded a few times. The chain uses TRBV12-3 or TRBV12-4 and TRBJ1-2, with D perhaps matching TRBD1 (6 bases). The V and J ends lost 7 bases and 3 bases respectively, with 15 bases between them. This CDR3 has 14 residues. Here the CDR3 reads CASTPVQGDYGYTF. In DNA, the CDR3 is TGTGCCAGCACCCCAGTACAGGGAGACTATGGCTACACCTTC.

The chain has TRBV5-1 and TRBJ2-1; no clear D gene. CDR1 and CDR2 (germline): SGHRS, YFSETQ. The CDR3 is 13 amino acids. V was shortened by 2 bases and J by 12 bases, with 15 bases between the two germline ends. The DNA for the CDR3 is TGCGCCAGCAGCTTATCTAAGATGGATAGGCAGTTCTTC. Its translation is CASSLSKMDRQFF. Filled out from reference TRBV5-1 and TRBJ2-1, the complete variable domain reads KAGVTQTPRYLIKTRGQQVTLSCSPISGHRSVSWYQQTPGQGLQFLFEYFSETQRNKGNFPGRFSGRQFSNSRSEMNVSTLELGDSALYLCASSLSKMDRQFFGPGTRLTVL.

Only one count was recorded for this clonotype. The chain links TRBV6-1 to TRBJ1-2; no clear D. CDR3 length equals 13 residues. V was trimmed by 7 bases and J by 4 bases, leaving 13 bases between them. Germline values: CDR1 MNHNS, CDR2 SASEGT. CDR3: CASNSDGLYGYTF. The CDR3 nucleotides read TGTGCCAGCAATTCGGACGGACTCTATGGCTACACCTTC.

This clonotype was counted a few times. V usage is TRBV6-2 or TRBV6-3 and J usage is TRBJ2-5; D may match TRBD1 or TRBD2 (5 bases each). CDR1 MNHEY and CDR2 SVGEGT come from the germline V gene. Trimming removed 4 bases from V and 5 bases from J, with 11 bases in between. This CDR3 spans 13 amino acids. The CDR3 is CASSLPGTETQYF. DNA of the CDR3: TGTGCCAGCAGTTTGCCCGGGACGGAGACCCAGTACTTC.

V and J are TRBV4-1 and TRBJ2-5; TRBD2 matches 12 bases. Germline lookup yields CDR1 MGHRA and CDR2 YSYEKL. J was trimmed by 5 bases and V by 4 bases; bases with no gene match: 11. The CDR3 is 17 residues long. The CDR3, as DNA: TGCGCCAGCAGCCCTTCTGGGACTAGCGGGCCAGGGGAGACCCAGTACTTC. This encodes CASSPSGTSGPGETQYF.

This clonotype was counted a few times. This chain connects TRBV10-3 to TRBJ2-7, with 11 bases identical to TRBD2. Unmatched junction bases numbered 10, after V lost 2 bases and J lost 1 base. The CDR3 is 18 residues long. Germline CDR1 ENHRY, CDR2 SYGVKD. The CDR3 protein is CAISEKILTSGESYEQYF. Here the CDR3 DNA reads TGTGCCATCAGTGAGAAAATCCTGACTAGCGGGGAATCCTACGAGCAGTACTTC.

DNA of the CDR3: TGCAGCGTGCTGGCGGGGCTCCAAGAGACCCAGTACTTC. This sequence encodes CSVLAGLQETQYF. The chain combines TRBV29-1 with TRBJ2-5, with a weak D call TRBD2 (6 bases). V was trimmed by 6 bases and J by 1 base, leaving 12 bases between them. There are 13 residues in the CDR3. Per germline, CDR1 SQVTM and CDR2 ANQGSEA. The full variable domain, completed using reference TRBV29-1 and TRBJ2-5, is SAVISQKPSRDICQRGTSLTIQCQVDSQVTMMFWYRQQPGQSLTLIATANQGSEATYESGFVIDKFPISRPNLTFSTLTVSNMSPEDSSIYLCSVLAGLQETQYFGPGTRLLVL.

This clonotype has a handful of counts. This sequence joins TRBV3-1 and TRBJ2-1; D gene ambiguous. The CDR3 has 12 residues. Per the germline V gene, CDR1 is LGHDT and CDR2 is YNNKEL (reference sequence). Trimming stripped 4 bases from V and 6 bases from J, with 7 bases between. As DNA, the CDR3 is TGTGCCAGCAGCCTCGGAACCAATGAGCAGTTCTTC. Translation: CASSLGTNEQFF.

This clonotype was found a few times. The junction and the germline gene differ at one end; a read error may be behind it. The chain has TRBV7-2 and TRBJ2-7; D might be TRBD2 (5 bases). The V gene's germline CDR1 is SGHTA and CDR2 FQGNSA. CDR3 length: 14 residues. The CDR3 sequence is CASTLHGKSYEQYF. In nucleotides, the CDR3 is TGTGCCAGCACCTTACACGGGAAATCCTACGAGCAGTACTTC.

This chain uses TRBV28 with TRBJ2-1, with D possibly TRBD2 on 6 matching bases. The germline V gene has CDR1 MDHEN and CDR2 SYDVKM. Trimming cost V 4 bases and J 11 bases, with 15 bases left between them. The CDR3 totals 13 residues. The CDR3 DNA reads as TGTGCCAGCAGTTCCCCCTCGGGGGAGAAGCAGTTCTTC. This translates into CASSSPSGEKQFF. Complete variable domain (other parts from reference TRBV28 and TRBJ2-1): DVKVTQSSRYLVKRTGEKVFLECVQDMDHENMFWYRQDPGLGLRLIYFSYDVKMKEKGDIPEGYSVSREKKERFSLILESASTNQTSMYLCASSSPSGEKQFFGPGTRLTVL.

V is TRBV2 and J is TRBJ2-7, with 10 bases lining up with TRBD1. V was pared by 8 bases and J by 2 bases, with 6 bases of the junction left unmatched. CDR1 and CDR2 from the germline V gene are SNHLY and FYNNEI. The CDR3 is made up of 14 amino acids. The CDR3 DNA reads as TGTGCCAGCGGGAGACAGGGGGCCCCCTACGAGCAGTACTTC. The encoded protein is CASGRQGAPYEQYF.

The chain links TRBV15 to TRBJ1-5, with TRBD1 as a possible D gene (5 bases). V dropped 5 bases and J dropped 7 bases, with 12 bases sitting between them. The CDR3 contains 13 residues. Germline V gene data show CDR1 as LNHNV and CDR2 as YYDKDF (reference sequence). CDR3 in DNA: TGTGCCACCAGCCCCCGGGGGTCCCAGCCCCAGCATTTT. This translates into CATSPRGSQPQHF.

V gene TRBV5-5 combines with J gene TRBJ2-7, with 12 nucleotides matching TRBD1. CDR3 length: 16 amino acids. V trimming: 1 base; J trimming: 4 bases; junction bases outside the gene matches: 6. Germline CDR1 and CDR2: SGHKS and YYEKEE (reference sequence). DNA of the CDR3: TGTGCCAGCAGCTTGACCCCGGGACAGGGGGCTTACGAGCAGTACTTC. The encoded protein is CASSLTPGQGAYEQYF.